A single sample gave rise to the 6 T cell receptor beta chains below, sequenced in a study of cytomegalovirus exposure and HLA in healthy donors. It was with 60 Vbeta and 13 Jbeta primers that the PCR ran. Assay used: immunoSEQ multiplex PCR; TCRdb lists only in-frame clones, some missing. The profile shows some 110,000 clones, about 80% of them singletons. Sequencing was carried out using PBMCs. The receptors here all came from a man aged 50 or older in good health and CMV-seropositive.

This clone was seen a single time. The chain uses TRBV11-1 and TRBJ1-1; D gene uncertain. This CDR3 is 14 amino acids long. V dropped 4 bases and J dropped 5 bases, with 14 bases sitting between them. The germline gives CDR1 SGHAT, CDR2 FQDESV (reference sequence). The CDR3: CASSSRWQMTEAFF. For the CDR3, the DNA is TGTGCCAGCAGCTCGCGGTGGCAGATGACTGAAGCTTTCTTT.

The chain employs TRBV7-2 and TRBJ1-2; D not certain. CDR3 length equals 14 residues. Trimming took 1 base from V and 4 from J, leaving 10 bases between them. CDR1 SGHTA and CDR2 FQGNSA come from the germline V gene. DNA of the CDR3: TGTGCCAGCAGCTTAGGCACGACGGGCTATGGCTACACCTTC. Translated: CASSLGTTGYGYTF.

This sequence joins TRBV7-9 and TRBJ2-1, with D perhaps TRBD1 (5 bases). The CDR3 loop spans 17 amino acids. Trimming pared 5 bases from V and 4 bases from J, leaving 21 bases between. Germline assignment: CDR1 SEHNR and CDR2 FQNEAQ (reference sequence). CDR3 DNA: TGTGCCAGCAGCCCCCCTGTCCGTGGGGCAGATTACAATGAGCAGTTCTTC. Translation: CASSPPVRGADYNEQFF.

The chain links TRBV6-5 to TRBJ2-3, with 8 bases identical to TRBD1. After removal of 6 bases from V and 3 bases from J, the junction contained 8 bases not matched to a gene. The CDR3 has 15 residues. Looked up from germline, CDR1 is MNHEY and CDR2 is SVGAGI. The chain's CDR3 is CASRDRAGWTDTQYF. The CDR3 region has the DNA TGTGCCAGCAGGGACAGGGCAGGGTGGACAGATACGCAGTATTTT.

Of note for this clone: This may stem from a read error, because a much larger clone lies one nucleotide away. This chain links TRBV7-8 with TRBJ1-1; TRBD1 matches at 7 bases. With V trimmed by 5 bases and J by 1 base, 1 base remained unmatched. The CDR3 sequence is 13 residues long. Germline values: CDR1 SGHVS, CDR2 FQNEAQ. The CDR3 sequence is CASSRQGNTEAFF. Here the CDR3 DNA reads TGTGCCAGCAGCCGACAGGGGAACACTGAAGCTTTCTTT.

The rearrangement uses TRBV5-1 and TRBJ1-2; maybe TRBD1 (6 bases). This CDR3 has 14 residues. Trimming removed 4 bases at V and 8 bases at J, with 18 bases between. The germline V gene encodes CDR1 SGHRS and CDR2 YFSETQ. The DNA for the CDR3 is TGCGCCAGCAGCCCGGAGGGGGGGCACGGCGGCTACACCTTC. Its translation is CASSPEGGHGGYTF.